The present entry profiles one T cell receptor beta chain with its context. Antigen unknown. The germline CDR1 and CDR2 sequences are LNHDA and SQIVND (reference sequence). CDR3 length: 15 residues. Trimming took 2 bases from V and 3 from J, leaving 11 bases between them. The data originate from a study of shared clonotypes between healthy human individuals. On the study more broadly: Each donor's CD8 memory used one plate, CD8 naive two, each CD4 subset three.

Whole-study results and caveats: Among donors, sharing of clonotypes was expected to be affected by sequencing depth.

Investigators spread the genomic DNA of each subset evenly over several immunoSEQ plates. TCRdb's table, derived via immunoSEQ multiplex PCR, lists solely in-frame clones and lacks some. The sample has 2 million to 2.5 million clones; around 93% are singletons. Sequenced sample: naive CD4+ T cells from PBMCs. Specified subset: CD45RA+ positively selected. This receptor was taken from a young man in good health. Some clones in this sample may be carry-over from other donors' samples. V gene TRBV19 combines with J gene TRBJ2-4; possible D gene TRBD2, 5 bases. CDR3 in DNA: TGTGCCAGTAGTATAAGCGGAGAGGGCAAAAACATTCAGTACTTC. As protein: CASSISGEGKNIQYF.